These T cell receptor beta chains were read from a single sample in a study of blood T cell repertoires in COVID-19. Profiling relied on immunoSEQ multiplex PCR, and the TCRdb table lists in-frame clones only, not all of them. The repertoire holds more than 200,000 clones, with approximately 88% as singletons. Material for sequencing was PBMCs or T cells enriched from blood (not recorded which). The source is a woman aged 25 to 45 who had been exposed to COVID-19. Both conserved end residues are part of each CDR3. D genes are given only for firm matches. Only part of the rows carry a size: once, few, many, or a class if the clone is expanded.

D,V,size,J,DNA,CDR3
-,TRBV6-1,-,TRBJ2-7,TGTGCCAGCAGTGAAGAGGGACACCTCTACGAGCAGTACTTC,CASSEEGHLYEQYF
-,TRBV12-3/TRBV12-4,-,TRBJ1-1,TGTGCCAGCAGTTTAGCCGGTGAAGCTTTCTTT,CASSLAGEAFF
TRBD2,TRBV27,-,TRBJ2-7,TGTGCCAGCAGTTCACTCTCTAGCGGGGCTTACGAGCAGTACTTC,CASSSLSSGAYEQYF
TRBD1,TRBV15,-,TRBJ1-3,TGTGCCACCAGCAGGGGGACAGGGGCCCTCCTCGGAAACACCATATATTTT,CATSRGTGALLGNTIYF
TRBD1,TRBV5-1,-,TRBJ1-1,TGCGCCAGTGGACAGGGCCTGAACACTGAAGCTTTCTTT,CASGQGLNTEAFF
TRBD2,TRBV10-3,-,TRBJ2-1,TGTGCCATCAGTATCCAGCGGGAGTATGAGCAGTTCTTC,CAISIQREYEQFF
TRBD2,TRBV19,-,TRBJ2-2,TGTGCCAGTAGTATAAGACTAGCGGGAGTAACCGGGGAGCTGTTTTTT,CASSIRLAGVTGELFF
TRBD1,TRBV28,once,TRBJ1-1,TGTGCCAGCAGTCCCGGGACAGTTAACACTGAAGCTTTCTTT,CASSPGTVNTEAFF
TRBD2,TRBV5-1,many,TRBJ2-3,TGCGCCAGCAGCCTATCTAGCGGGAGCGCAGATACGCAGTATTTT,CASSLSSGSADTQYF
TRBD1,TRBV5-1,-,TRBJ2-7,TGCGCCAGCAGATTACAGGGGAGCTCCTACGAGCAGTACTTC,CASRLQGSSYEQYF
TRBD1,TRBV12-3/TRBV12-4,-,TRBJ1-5,TGTGCCAGCAGCTCGGGACAGGGGCCCCAGCATTTT,CASSSGQGPQHF
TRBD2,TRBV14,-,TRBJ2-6,TGTGCCAGCAGCCAATTTCCATCTAGCGGCGCCTCTGGGGCCAACGTCCTGACTTTC,CASSQFPSSGASGANVLTF
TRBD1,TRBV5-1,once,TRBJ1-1,TGCGCCAGCAGCCAAGGGGGCTTTGCGATGAACACTGAAGCTTTCTTT,CASSQGGFAMNTEAFF
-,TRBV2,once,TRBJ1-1,TGTGCCAGCACCCTAGGTTGGGTCAACACTGAAGCTTTCTTT,CASTLGWVNTEAFF
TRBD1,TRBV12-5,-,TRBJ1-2,TGTGCTAGTGGTCCTGGGGGACAGGGGGCGTTGGTTAACTATGGCTACACCTTC,CASGPGGQGALVNYGYTF
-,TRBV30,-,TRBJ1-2,TGTGCCTGGAGTTCCCTTAAAGGGGGTGGCTACACCTTC,CAWSSLKGGGYTF
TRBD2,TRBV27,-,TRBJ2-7,TGTGCCAGCAGCTTAGCGGGGAGGCTGGGATACGAGCAGTACTTC,CASSLAGRLGYEQYF
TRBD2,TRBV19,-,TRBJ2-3,TGTGCCAGTAGTCGATTAACTAGCGGGGCGCCAGATACGCAGTATTTT,CASSRLTSGAPDTQYF